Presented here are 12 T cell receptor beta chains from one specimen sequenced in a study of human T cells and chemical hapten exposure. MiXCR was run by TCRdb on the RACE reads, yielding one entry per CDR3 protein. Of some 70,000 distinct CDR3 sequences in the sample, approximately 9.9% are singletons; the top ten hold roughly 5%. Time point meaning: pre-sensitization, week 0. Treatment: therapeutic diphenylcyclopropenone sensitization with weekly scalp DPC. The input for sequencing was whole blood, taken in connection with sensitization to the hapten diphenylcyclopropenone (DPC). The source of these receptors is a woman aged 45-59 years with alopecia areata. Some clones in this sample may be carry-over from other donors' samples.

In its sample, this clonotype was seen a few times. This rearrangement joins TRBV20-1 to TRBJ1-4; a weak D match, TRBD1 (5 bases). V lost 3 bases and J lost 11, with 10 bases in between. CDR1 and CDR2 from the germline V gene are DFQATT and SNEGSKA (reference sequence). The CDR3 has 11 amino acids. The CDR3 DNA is TGCAGTGCTAGCCGGGACTCCAAACTGTTTTTT. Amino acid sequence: CSASRDSKLFF.

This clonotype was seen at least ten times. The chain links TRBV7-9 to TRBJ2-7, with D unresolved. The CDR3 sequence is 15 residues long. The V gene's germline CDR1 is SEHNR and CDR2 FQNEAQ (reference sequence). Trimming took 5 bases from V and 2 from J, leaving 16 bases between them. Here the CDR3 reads CASSPPVSEAYEQYF. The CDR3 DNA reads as TGTGCCAGCAGCCCACCGGTCTCAGAAGCCTACGAGCAGTACTTC.

In DNA, the CDR3 is TGTGCCAGCAGTCTCCCCTCGGCGGCTCACTATGGCTACACCTTC. It encodes CASSLPSAAHYGYTF. The V and J genes are TRBV28 and TRBJ1-2; D gene uncertain. Germline V gene data show CDR1 as MDHEN and CDR2 as SYDVKM. CDR3 length: 15 residues. V shed 5 bases and J shed 3 bases, with 16 bases lying between them.

The DNA for the CDR3 is TGTGCCAGCTCACTCACGGGACAGGGGAACTATGGCTACACCTTC. Amino acid sequence: CASSLTGQGNYGYTF. The rearrangement uses TRBV18 and TRBJ1-2, with TRBD1 matching over 10 bases. CDR1 is KGHSH, CDR2 LQKENI, per germline. CDR3 length: 15 amino acids. Trimming cost V 4 bases and J 2 bases; bases outside gene matches: 4. The variable domain in full, completed from reference TRBV18 and TRBJ1-2, reads NAGVMQNPRHLVRRRGQEARLRCSPMKGHSHVYWYRQLPEEGLKFMVYLQKENIIDESGMPKERFSAEFPKEGPSILRIQQVVRGDSAAYFCASSLTGQGNYGYTFGSGTRLTVV.

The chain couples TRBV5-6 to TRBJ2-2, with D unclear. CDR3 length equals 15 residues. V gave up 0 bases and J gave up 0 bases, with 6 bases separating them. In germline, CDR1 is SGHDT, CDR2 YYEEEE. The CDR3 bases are TGTGCCAGCAGCTTGGATCTGCCGAACACCGGGGAGCTGTTTTTT. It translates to CASSLDLPNTGELFF.

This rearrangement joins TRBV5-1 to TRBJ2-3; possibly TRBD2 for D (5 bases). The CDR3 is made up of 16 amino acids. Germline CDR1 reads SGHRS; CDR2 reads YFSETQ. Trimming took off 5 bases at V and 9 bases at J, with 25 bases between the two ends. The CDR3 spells CASRELGSSSYRTQYF. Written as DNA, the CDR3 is TGCGCCAGCAGAGAGTTGGGGAGTAGTTCCTATCGCACGCAGTATTTT.

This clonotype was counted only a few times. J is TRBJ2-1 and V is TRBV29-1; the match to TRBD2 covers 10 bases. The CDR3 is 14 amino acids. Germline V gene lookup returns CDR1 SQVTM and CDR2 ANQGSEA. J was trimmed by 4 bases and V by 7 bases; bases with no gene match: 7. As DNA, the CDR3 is TGCAGCGGGGGACTAGCGTTAAAGTACAATGAGCAGTTCTTC. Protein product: CSGGLALKYNEQFF.

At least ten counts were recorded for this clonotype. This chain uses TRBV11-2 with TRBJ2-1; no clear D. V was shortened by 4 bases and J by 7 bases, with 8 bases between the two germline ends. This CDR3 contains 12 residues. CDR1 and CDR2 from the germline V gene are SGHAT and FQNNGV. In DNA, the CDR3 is TGTGCCAGCAGCTCCCTGGGGAATGAGCAGTTCTTC. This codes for CASSSLGNEQFF.

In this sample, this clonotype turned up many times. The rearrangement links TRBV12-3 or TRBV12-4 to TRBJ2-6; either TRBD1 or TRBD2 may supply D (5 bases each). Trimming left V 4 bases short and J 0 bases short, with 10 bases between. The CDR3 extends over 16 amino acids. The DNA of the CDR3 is TGTGCCAGCAGTTGGGACCGCACCTCTGGGGCCAACGTCCTGACTTTC. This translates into CASSWDRTSGANVLTF.

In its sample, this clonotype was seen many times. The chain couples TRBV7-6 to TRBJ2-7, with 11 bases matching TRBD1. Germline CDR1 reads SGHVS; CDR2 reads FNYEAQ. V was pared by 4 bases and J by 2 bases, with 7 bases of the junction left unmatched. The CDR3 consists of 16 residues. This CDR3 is CASSSPGTGGPYEQYF. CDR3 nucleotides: TGTGCCAGCAGCTCGCCCGGGACAGGGGGTCCCTACGAGCAGTACTTC.

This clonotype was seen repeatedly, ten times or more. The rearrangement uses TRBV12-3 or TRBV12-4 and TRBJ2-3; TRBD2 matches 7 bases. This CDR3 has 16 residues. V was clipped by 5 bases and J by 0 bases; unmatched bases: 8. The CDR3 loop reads CASSLRGGGSTDTQYF. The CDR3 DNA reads TGTGCCAGCAGTCTCCGCGGCGGGGGAAGCACAGATACGCAGTATTTT.

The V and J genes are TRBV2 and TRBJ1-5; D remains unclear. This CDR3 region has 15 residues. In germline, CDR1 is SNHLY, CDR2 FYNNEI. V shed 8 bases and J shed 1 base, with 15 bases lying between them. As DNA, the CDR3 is TGTGCCAGCCAATTAGGGCGCCCGAGCAATCAGCCCCAGCATTTT. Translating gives CASQLGRPSNQPQHF. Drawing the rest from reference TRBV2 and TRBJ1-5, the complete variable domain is EPEVTQTPSHQVTQMGQEVILRCVPISNHLYFYWYRQILGQKVEFLVSFYNNEISEKSEIFDDQFSVERPDGSNFTLKIRSTKLEDSAMYFCASQLGRPSNQPQHFGDGTRLSIL.